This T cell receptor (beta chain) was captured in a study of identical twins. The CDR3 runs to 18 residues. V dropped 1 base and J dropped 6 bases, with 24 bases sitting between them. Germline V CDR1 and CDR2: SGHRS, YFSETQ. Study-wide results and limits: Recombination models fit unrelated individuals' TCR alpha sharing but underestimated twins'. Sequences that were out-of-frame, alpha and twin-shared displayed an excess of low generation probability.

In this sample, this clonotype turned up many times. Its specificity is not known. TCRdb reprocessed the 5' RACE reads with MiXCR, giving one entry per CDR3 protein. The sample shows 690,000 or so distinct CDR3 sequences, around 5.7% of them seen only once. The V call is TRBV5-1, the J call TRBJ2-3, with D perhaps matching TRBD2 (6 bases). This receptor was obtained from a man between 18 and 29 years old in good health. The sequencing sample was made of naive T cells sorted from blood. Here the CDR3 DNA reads TGCGCCAGCAGCTTGCGACCAAGTAGCGGAGTCCCCCAGGATACGCAGTATTTT. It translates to CASSLRPSSGVPQDTQYF.